A single sample gave rise to the 11 T cell receptor beta chains below, sequenced in a study of blood T cell repertoires in COVID-19. Only in-frame clones appear in the TCRdb table, and some are missing; sequencing was by immunoSEQ multiplex PCR. The repertoire has about 200,000 clones, 80% to 95% of them found once; the top ten carry about 0.54%. Sequenced input: peripheral blood. The receptors here all came from a man aged 50-59 years with acute or convalescent COVID-19.

This clone appeared a few times. CDR3 nucleotides: TGTGCCAGTAGTATGAAACAGGGAGCTCAGCCCCAGCATTTT. Residues: CASSMKQGAQPQHF. The chain joins TRBV19 to TRBJ1-5; D possibly corresponds to TRBD1 (6 bases). There are 14 residues in the CDR3. Looked up from germline, CDR1 is LNHDA and CDR2 is SQIVND (reference sequence). V lost 3 bases, J lost 6 bases, and 12 bases lay in between.

This rearrangement joins TRBV6-5 to TRBJ2-7; TRBD2 agrees at 8 bases. J lost 4 bases, V lost 6 bases, and 5 bases had no gene match. Germline CDR1 MNHEY, CDR2 SVGAGI. The CDR3 contains 13 residues. CDR3: CASSGLAMYEQYF. CDR3 coding DNA: TGTGCCAGCAGCGGACTAGCTATGTACGAGCAGTACTTC.

This clone has just one count. The CDR3 here is CASSFRANSPLHF. The CDR3, as DNA: TGTGCCAGCAGCTTCAGGGCTAATTCACCCCTCCACTTT. This chain uses TRBV11-2 with TRBJ1-6, with a possible D match to TRBD1 (5 bases). Trimming took off 3 bases at V and 6 bases at J, with 6 bases between the two ends. This CDR3 is built from 13 residues. Germline V gives CDR1 SGHAT, CDR2 FQNNGV.

V and J are TRBV28 and TRBJ1-6, with 7 bases fitting TRBD1. In germline, CDR1 is MDHEN, CDR2 SYDVKM. The CDR3 consists of 13 residues. Germline trimming cut 6 bases from V and 11 bases from J; bases unmatched to any gene: 7. Written as DNA, the CDR3 is TGTGCCAGCAGGGTAGGGACAGCGGCACCCCTCCACTTT. Its translation: CASRVGTAAPLHF.

The chain is built from TRBV29-1 and TRBJ2-7; TRBD1 matches at 9 bases. V lost 5 bases, J lost 3 bases, and 14 bases stayed unmatched. Germline V lookup: CDR1 SQVTM, CDR2 ANQGSEA. The CDR3 length is 16 residues. This CDR3 is CSVQALRDRVNYEQYV. In DNA form, the CDR3 reads TGCAGCGTTCAAGCTCTCCGGGACAGGGTAAACTACGAGCAGTACGTC.

V usage is TRBV5-6 and J usage is TRBJ2-7, with 10 bases that match TRBD2. Per germline, CDR1 SGHDT and CDR2 YYEEEE. Germline trimming cut 0 bases from V and 7 bases from J; bases unmatched to any gene: 7. This CDR3 has 15 amino acids. CDR3: CASSLGLAGGREQYF. CDR3 in DNA: TGTGCCAGCAGCTTGGGACTAGCGGGTGGGCGGGAGCAGTACTTC.

The chain carries TRBV7-2 and TRBJ2-4, with a weak D call TRBD1 (5 bases). V shed 5 bases and J shed 6 bases, with 17 bases lying between them. The length of the CDR3 is 15 residues. Germline CDR1 SGHTA, CDR2 FQGNSA. CDR3 in amino acids: CASSPGGRDGNIQYF. CDR3 DNA sequence: TGTGCCAGCAGCCCGGGTGGCAGGGATGGAAACATTCAGTACTTC.

The gene calls are TRBV5-1 and TRBJ2-3; TRBD2 aligns across 7 bases. J lost 4 bases, V lost 3 bases, and 14 bases had no gene match. Germline-derived CDR1 and CDR2 are SGHRS and YFSETQ. The CDR3 runs to 17 residues. The CDR3, as DNA: TGCGCCAGCAGCTGGGCTAGAGGCGGGAGCGATGCAGATACGCAGTATTTT. It is translated as CASSWARGGSDADTQYF.

V and J are TRBV5-1 and TRBJ2-1; weak D call: TRBD2 (5 bases). The CDR3 length is 18 residues. V dropped 5 bases and J dropped 9 bases, with 30 bases sitting between them. Germline V gives CDR1 SGHRS, CDR2 YFSETQ. CDR3 nucleotides: TGCGCCAGCAGTACCCATGTTTTTCGTCAAGAACCAGAGGGTGAGCAGTTCTTC. Its protein product is CASSTHVFRQEPEGEQFF.

This chain links TRBV27 with TRBJ2-4; 9 positions agree with TRBD1. Germline-derived CDR1 and CDR2 are MNHEY and SMNVEV (reference sequence). The V segment lost 6 bases and the J segment 4 bases; nucleotides outside the gene matches: 7. The CDR3 has 15 residues. In nucleotides, the CDR3 is TGTGCCAGCAGGCTGACAGGGGGATCGAAAAACATTCAGTACTTC. Its protein product is CASRLTGGSKNIQYF.

This clone has only one observation. The chain joins TRBV7-2 to TRBJ1-5; D is ambiguous. The CDR3 extends over 16 amino acids. The V end lost 1 base, the J end lost 3 bases, and 13 bases lay between the germline ends. From germline, CDR1 is SGHTA and CDR2 FQGNSA. CDR3 amino acids: CASSLVGRGNNQPQHF. In nucleotides, the CDR3 is TGTGCCAGCAGCTTAGTTGGCCGAGGGAACAATCAGCCCCAGCATTTT.